The rows below give T cell receptor beta chains drawn from one sample of a study of cytomegalovirus exposure and HLA in healthy donors. Data came from immunoSEQ multiplex PCR; TCRdb stores just in-frame clones and leaves some out. The table shows approximately 170,000 clones, with approximately 80% occurring only once. The material sequenced was PBMCs. The receptors were gathered from a male donor in good health and CMV-seronegative. CDR3s leave out the opening cysteine and the closing phenylalanine or tryptophan.

>TRBV18
ASSPDRGRGQPQH
>TRBV30
AWSAGAGGFNEQF
>TRBV6-4
ASSESDMTDTQY
>TRBV19
ASSRGTTGNTIY
>TRBV21-1
ASSKCTSPYHEQY
>TRBV18
ASVIGGDGTEAF
>TRBV7-9
ASSSGGPDTQY
>TRBV7-2
ASSLRQGTMGEQY
>TRBV30
AWTPPDRGFSFEQY
>TRBV11-1
ASSDQGGSEAF
>TRBV12-2
ASRLEARSLAGVRDTQY
>TRBV7-3
ASSRTGRGNTIY
>TRBV4-1
ASSQGRFIGTQMNTGELF
>TRBV19
ASSAQTGGSGELF
>TRBV27
ASSYYNLPSGRRPPYEQY
>TRBV5-4
ASSPRLADSYEQY
>TRBV4-2
ASSSLDRGPEEQY
>TRBV5-1
ASSLVRTGGADTQY
>TRBV7-2
ASSLDRRGTQY
>TRBV21-1
ASTRQANTIY
>TRBV5-4
ASSGGGGGKQETQY
>TRBV27
ASGLTGEKSYT
>TRBV14
ASSQVWGESTDTQY
>TRBV5-1
ASSLTTGYTGELF
>TRBV19
ASSVTSGRALPYLYLTYEQY
>TRBV15
ATSTNDRAGEKLF
>TRBV7-2
ASSLVAGGPDEQF
>TRBV5-8
ASSLEVAARSYEQY
>TRBV28
ASNLAGGGYGYT
>TRBV2
ASSWDRETNEQF
>TRBV7-9
ASSFSSGRASEQF